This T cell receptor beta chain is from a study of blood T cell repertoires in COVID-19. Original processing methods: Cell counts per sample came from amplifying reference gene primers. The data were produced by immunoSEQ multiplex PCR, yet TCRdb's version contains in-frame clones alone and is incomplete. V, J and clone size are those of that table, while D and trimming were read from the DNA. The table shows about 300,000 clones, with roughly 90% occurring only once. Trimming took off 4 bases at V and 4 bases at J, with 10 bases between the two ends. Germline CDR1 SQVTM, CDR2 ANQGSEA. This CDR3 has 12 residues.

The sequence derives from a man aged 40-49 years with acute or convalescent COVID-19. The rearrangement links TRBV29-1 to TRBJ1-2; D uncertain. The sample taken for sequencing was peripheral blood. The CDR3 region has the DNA TGCAGCGTTGGCCAGGAGGCCTATGGCTACACCTTC. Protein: CSVGQEAYGYTF.